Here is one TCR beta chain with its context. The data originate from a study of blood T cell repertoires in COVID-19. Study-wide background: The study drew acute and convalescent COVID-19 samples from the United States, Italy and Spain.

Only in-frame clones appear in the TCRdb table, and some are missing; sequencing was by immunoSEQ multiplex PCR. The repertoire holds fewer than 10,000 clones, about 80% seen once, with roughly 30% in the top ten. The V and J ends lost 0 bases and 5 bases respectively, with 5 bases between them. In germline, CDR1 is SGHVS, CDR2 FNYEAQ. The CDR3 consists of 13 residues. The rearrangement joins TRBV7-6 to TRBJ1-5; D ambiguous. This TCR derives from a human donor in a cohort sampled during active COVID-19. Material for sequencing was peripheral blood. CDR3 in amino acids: CASSLAQYQPQHF. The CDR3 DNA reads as TGTGCCAGCAGCTTAGCGCAGTATCAGCCCCAGCATTTT.